The rows below give T cell receptor beta chains drawn from one sample of a study of blood T cell repertoires in COVID-19. Using immunoSEQ multiplex PCR, the repertoire was profiled, and TCRdb retains in-frame clones only, with some absent. The sample lists around 230,000 clones; approximately 80% were seen once. The sequenced sample consisted of peripheral blood. These receptors were collected from a man aged 35-49 years with acute or convalescent COVID-19. Both conserved end residues are part of each CDR3. The order of the fields is CDR3 DNA, CDR3 protein, V gene, J gene, clone size, D gene. A D gene is named only where the DNA matches it firmly. Not all rows give a size; the values are once, few, many and, for expanded clones, a class.

TGTGCCAGCAGCTTGGACTACTACACCGGGGAGCTGTTTTTT,CASSLDYYTGELFF,TRBV5-4,TRBJ2-2,.,.
TGTGCCAGCACCTCAGGGGATAGTGGCTACACCTTC,CASTSGDSGYTF,TRBV7-9,TRBJ1-2,.,.
TGTGCCAGCAGTTTCGGGAGTACTGAAGCTTTCTTT,CASSFGSTEAFF,TRBV6-5,TRBJ1-1,.,.
TGTGCCAGCACCGGCGGGGGCTGGCAGCCCCAGCATTTT,CASTGGGWQPQHF,TRBV28,TRBJ1-5,.,.
TGTGCCAGCAGCCAAGCAGGGTATCAGGCTGAAAAACTGTTTTTT,CASSQAGYQAEKLFF,TRBV3-1/TRBV3-2,TRBJ1-4,.,.
TGTGCCAGTAGTATCCGACAGGGCCACCTCCACTTT,CASSIRQGHLHF,TRBV19,TRBJ1-6,few,TRBD1
TGTGCCAGCAGCTCTTCAGGGCAGTACTATGGCTACACCTTC,CASSSSGQYYGYTF,TRBV21-1,TRBJ1-2,few,.
TGCAGCGCCAACCGGGGGGCAAACACTGAAGCTTTCTTT,CSANRGANTEAFF,TRBV29-1,TRBJ1-1,few,.
TGTGCCAGTAGTAGGACAGGGACAAATCTCTTATATGGCTACACCTTC,CASSRTGTNLLYGYTF,TRBV19,TRBJ1-2,.,TRBD1
TGCGCCAGCAGCTTTAGACCGTCGTTTAGCGGGATAGTAAATGAGCAGTTCTTC,CASSFRPSFSGIVNEQFF,TRBV5-1,TRBJ2-1,.,TRBD2
TGCAGTGCTAGTGGCAGGAAGAATAGCTACGAGCAGTACTTC,CSASGRKNSYEQYF,TRBV20-1,TRBJ2-7,.,.
TGCGCCAGCAGAGCCGACACTCAACTCGGCTACACCTTC,CASRADTQLGYTF,TRBV10-2,TRBJ1-2,.,.
TGTGCCAGCAGAGAAGAGAGCTCCTACAATGAGCAGTTCTTC,CASREESSYNEQFF,TRBV3-1/TRBV3-2,TRBJ2-1,.,.
TGTGCCAGCAGCACGGACATTGGTGAAGCTTTCTTT,CASSTDIGEAFF,TRBV6-5,TRBJ1-1,.,.
TGTGCCAGCAGCGGTAGAGTAGGACAGCTTCACGAGCAGTACTTC,CASSGRVGQLHEQYF,TRBV7-2,TRBJ2-7,.,.
TGTGCCAGCGGCTCAAAGGGGTGGGCTGGCTACACCTTC,CASGSKGWAGYTF,TRBV6-5,TRBJ1-2,.,.
TGCAGCGTTGAAGCCCGGGGGGTGGGCAACACTGAAGCTTTCTTT,CSVEARGVGNTEAFF,TRBV29-1,TRBJ1-1,.,.
TGTGCCAGCAGTGAAGTATGGGACAGTACGAAAGCTTTCTTT,CASSEVWDSTKAFF,TRBV6-1,TRBJ1-1,once,TRBD1
TGCAGCGTTGATATCGACGGGGTCACCGGGGAGCTGTTTTTT,CSVDIDGVTGELFF,TRBV29-1,TRBJ2-2,.,.
TGTGCCAGCAGGTGGGGACTTCAAGAGACCCAGTACTTC,CASRWGLQETQYF,TRBV2,TRBJ2-5,.,.
TGTGCCAGTAGTAGGAGGGCGTCTGGAAACACCATATATTTT,CASSRRASGNTIYF,TRBV19,TRBJ1-3,.,.
TGTGCCAGCAGCCAAGCAGGGGCTGGAAACACCATATATTTT,CASSQAGAGNTIYF,TRBV14,TRBJ1-3,.,.
TGCAGTGCTAGCTCTTTCAGAGAAGCTTTCTTT,CSASSFREAFF,TRBV20-1,TRBJ1-1,.,.
TGTGCCAGCAGCCAAGATTTAGGGGTTCCCTCCTACGAGCAGTACTTC,CASSQDLGVPSYEQYF,TRBV4-2,TRBJ2-7,.,.
TGTGCCAGCAGACCCCTCACAGGGGTCCACTACAATGAGCAGTTCTTC,CASRPLTGVHYNEQFF,TRBV7-2,TRBJ2-1,.,TRBD1
TGTGCCTGGAGTGCCGGGACTGGGGGCTACGAGCAGTACTTC,CAWSAGTGGYEQYF,TRBV30,TRBJ2-7,.,.
TGCGCCAGCAGCCAAAACATAGGGGCTATGGGGTCACCCCTCCACTTT,CASSQNIGAMGSPLHF,TRBV4-1,TRBJ1-6,few,.
TGTGCCACCAGGAAGACCGGGACTAGCGGTTATCCGTCGCAGTATTTT,CATRKTGTSGYPSQYF,TRBV27,TRBJ2-3,once,TRBD2
TGTGCCAGCCTTTCTAGGCACAGGGGAAGAAACGATGGCTACACCTTC,CASLSRHRGRNDGYTF,TRBV27,TRBJ1-2,.,TRBD1
TGTGCCAGTAGTATTCAGGGCTGGAGAGATCAGCCCCAGCATTTT,CASSIQGWRDQPQHF,TRBV19,TRBJ1-5,.,.
TGTGCCAGCAGTTACTCAGGCAGGGGGAACTATGGCTACACCTTC,CASSYSGRGNYGYTF,TRBV6-5,TRBJ1-2,.,TRBD1
TGTGCCAGCAGTTACGGACAGGGGGAGATTAAATACGAGCAGTACTTC,CASSYGQGEIKYEQYF,TRBV6-6,TRBJ2-7,.,TRBD1
TGTGCCAGCAGTGTGGACAGGGACACCGGGGAGCTGTTTTTT,CASSVDRDTGELFF,TRBV6-4,TRBJ2-2,.,TRBD1
TGCGCCAGCAGCCTGGGACAGACGGGGACTGAAGCTTTCTTT,CASSLGQTGTEAFF,TRBV4-1,TRBJ1-1,few,TRBD1
TGTGCCAGCAGGGGGACAGGGTCTGGAAACACCATATATTTT,CASRGTGSGNTIYF,TRBV7-9,TRBJ1-3,.,TRBD1
TGTGCCAGCGGAACCGGGACAGGGTACGGCAATGAGCAGTTCTTC,CASGTGTGYGNEQFF,TRBV27,TRBJ2-1,.,TRBD1
TGCGCCAGCAGCAGTAGCGGGAGCTCCTACAATGAGCAGTTCTTC,CASSSSGSSYNEQFF,TRBV5-1,TRBJ2-1,.,TRBD2
TGTGCCACCCACACAGGGAACCATGGCTACACCTTC,CATHTGNHGYTF,TRBV6-5,TRBJ1-2,.,.
TGTGCCAGCAGCCAAGATTGGCTCACGGGAGCAGATACGCAGTATTTT,CASSQDWLTGADTQYF,TRBV3-1/TRBV3-2,TRBJ2-3,few,.
TGTGCCTGCCAAGATTCGACCACGGGTCAGCCCCAGCATTTT,CACQDSTTGQPQHF,TRBV30,TRBJ1-5,once,.
TGTGCCACCAGTGACGGGACTAGAGATGAGCAGTTCTTC,CATSDGTRDEQFF,TRBV24-1,TRBJ2-1,.,TRBD2
TGTGCCACCAGCAGAGTTGGCGGGATACCCTACGAGCAGTACTTC,CATSRVGGIPYEQYF,TRBV15,TRBJ2-7,.,.